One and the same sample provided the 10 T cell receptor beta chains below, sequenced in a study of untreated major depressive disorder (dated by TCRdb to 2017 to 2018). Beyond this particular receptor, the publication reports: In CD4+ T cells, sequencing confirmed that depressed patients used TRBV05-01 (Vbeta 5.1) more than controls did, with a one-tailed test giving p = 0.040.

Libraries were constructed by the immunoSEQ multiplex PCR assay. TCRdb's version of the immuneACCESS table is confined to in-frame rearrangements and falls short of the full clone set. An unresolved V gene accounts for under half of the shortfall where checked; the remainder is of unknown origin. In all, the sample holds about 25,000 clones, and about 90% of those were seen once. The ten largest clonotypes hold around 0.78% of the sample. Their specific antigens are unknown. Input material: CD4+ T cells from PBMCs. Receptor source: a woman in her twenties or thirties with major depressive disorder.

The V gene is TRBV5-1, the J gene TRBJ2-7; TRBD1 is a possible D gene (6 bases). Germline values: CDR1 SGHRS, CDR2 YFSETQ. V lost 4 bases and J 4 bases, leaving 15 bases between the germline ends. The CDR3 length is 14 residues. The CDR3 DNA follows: TGCGCCAGCAGCCTGGACAGTACCTCGTACGAGCAGTACTTC. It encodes CASSLDSTSYEQYF.

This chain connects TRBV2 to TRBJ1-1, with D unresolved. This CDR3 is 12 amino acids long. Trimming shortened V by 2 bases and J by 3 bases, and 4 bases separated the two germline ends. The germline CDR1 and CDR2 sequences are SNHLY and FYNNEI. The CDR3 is CASSERDTEAFF. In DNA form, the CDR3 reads TGTGCCAGCAGTGAAAGGGACACTGAAGCTTTCTTT.

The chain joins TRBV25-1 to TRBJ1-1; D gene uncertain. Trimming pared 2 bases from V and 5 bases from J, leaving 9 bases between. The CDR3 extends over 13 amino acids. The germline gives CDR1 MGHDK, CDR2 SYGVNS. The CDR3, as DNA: TGTGCCAGCAGTGAAGGAGGTCGGACTGAAGCTTTCTTT. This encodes CASSEGGRTEAFF.

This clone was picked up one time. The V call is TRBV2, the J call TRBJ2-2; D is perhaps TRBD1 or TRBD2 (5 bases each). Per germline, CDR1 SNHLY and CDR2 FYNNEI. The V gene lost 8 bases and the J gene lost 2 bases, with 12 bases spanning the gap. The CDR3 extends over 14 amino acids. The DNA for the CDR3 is TGTGCCAGCCGATGGGACCTAAACACCGGGGAGCTGTTTTTT. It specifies CASRWDLNTGELFF.

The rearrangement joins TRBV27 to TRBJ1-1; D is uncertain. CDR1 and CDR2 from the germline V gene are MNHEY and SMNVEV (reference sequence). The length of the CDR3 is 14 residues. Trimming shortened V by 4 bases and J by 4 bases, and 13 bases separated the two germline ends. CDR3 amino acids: CASSSRVAPTEAFF. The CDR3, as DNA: TGTGCCAGCAGTTCAAGGGTGGCGCCCACTGAAGCTTTCTTT.

The CDR3 DNA is TGTGCCAGCCGTTTATCAGGGGAGAATTCACCCCTCCACTTT. Amino acids: CASRLSGENSPLHF. The chain has TRBV18 and TRBJ1-6; possible D gene TRBD1, 6 bases. Germline V gives CDR1 KGHSH, CDR2 LQKENI. V lost 8 bases, J lost 7 bases, and 15 bases lay in between. The CDR3 contains 14 residues.

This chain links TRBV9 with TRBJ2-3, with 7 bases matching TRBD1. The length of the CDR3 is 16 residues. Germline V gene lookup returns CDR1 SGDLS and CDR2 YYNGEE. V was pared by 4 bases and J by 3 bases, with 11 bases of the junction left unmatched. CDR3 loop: CASSKLQGKGTDTQYF. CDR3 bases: TGTGCCAGCAGCAAACTACAGGGGAAAGGGACAGATACGCAGTATTTT.

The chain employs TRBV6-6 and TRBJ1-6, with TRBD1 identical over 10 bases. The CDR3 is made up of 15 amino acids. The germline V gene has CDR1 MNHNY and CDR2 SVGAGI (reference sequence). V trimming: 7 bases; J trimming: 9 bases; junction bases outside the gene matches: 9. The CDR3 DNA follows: TGTGCCAGCACAACTGGGACAGGGGTGAGTTCACCCCTCCACTTT. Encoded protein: CASTTGTGVSSPLHF.

The CDR3 DNA reads TGTGCCAGCAGTGAGTTGGTTTATCAGTTCTTC. This sequence encodes CASSELVYQFF. V usage is TRBV2 and J usage is TRBJ2-1, with D unresolved. The CDR3 consists of 11 residues. Per the germline V gene, CDR1 is SNHLY and CDR2 is FYNNEI. Trimming took off 3 bases at V and 13 bases at J, with 10 bases between the two ends. The full variable domain, with the rest looked up from reference TRBV2 and TRBJ2-1, is EPEVTQTPSHQVTQMGQEVILRCVPISNHLYFYWYRQILGQKVEFLVSFYNNEISEKSEIFDDQFSVERPDGSNFTLKIRSTKLEDSAMYFCASSELVYQFFGPGTRLTVL.

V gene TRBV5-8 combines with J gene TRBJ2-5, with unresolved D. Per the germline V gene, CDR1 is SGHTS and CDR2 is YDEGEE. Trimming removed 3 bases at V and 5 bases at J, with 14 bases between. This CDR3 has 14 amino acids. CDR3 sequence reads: CASSSRTHKETQYF. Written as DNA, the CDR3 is TGTGCCAGCAGCTCCCGGACCCACAAGGAGACCCAGTACTTC. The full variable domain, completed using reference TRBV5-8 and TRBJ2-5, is EAGVTQSPTHLIKTRGQQATLRCSPISGHTSVYWYQQALGLGLQFLLWYDEGEERNRGNFPPRFSGRQFPNYSSELNVNALELEDSALYLCASSSRTHKETQYFGPGTRLLVL.